This T cell receptor beta chain originates from a study of T cells in Graves' hyperthyroidism and ophthalmopathy (dated by TCRdb to the late 2010s). Concerning the study at large: Peripheral blood samples were taken at initial diagnosis, before any treatment was given. TCR V-J signatures able to tell the groups apart were searched for in a discovery cohort of more than 90 patients, of whom about 40 had Graves' ophthalmopathy and about 55 had stable Graves' hyperthyroidism. Prospective prediction of ophthalmopathy was tested in an independent validation cohort consisting of 18 hyperthyroidism patients and 17 patients who later progressed to ophthalmopathy. For training and testing, the 100 or so patients in the discovery cohort were randomly divided in a 7:3 ratio. In addition, the study compared T-cell repertoires in thyroid tissue and in blood from 6 or 7 Graves' hyperthyroidism patients. Following sampling, methimazole starting at 30 mg daily was given to hyperthyroidism patients, and high-dose intravenous methylprednisolone was given to ophthalmopathy patients. TCR Vbeta CDR3 sequencing of 135 peripheral blood samples (over 40 ophthalmopathy, some 75 hyperthyroidism and roughly 17 progressor patients) is reported in the paper. The research as a whole found: In validation, the model predicted progression to ophthalmopathy with about 71% sensitivity and around 72% specificity, a median of 6.5 months before onset. Sample size was not statistically predetermined, and investigators were not blinded to group allocation. Ophthalmopathy was separated from stable hyperthyroidism by a 13 V-J signature model, with over 85% sensitivity and roughly 81% specificity obtained in cross-validation and 80%/75% obtained in testing. Blood samples also contained most of the expanded thyroid clonotypes (frequency above 0.001), which suggests that blood repertoires may reflect thyroid immune responses.

The TCR beta CDR3 regions were amplified from the RNA transcripts. For the first round of RT-PCR on the TCR CDR3, the HTBI primer set was used together with the Qiagen OneStep RT-PCR kit. A second multiplex PCR round built the libraries, followed by size selection and purification. Sequencing of the libraries was done on an Illumina HiSeq2000 using paired-end 100 bp reads. Per the authors' processing: SOAPnuke was used to process the raw data, with reads discarded if the reads contained adapters or uncalled bases, had a mean Phred below 15, or lacked an exact constant-primer or identifier match. COPE v1.2.5 was used to merge the high-quality paired reads, and each unique nucleotide sequence was defined as a clonotype. Clonotypes were aligned to IMGT TRBV, TRBD and TRBJ reference segments using MiTCR v1.1. Analysis was restricted to V-J combinations with a frequency above 0.0001, which covered 98% to 99.2% of repertoires. A TCS score was defined as the ratio between F50 (clonal expansion) and ExV (chaos), using BLOSUM62-based TCRdist between CDR3 peptides within each V-J. Welch's t-statistics and random forest reduced around 520 V-J features to roughly 13, which were used in a naive Bayes classifier (R e1071). TCRdb's own reprocessing of the public reads used fastp at Q25 and MiXCR and kept productive beta chains. Each CDR3 protein appears once, grouped with its most common genes and DNA. These V and J calls derive from TCRdb rather than the authors' analysis. Across this sample there are 490,000 or so distinct CDR3 sequences, with under 25% seen only once. The ten top clones hold around 47% of the sample.

For this clonotype: Its antigen is currently not known. No qualities accompany the bases; no much larger clone lies one base away.

Ophthalmopathy patients had moderately to severely active disease, with a Clinical Activity Score of 3 or more, a NOSPECS grade of 4 or more, and a disease duration of less than 3 months. Exclusion was applied to patients with uncontrolled infections, other autoimmune diseases, pregnancy or lactation. Diagnoses were established on the basis of clinical symptoms, serum thyroxine and TRAb, thyroid ultrasound, and orbital computed tomography. PBMCs were separated from under 12 ml of fresh peripheral blood using Ficoll-Paque density gradient centrifugation. Total RNA was extracted using Trizol reagent, and RNA quality was assessed on an Agilent 2100 Bioanalyzer. The CDR3 starts with the cysteine, ends with the phenylalanine, and has 15 residues. Left in the record is the CDR3 DNA by itself, 45 bases read in frame from the first base. Via the germline V gene, CDR1 is SGHTA and CDR2 FQGNSA. Deletion took 5 bases off V and 7 bases off J, with a span of 18 bases between the germline ends.

The sequencing input was blood. Recombination joined TRBV7-2 with TRBJ2-1; no D gene call is confident. The source is a woman between 65 and 79 years old with Graves' ophthalmopathy. This receptor carries the CDR3 CASSRSWPTQNEQFF. The nucleotide sequence reads TGTGCCAGCAGCCGTTCGTGGCCTACCCAAAATGAGCAGTTCTTC.